Described below is a single TCR beta chain sequence and its context. The source of the sample is a study of T cell responses to AZD1222 COVID-19 vaccine. Produced via immunoSEQ multiplex PCR; TCRdb's table is partial and in-frame only. This sample has 140,000 to 150,000 clones, with approximately 93% found just once. Germline-derived CDR1 and CDR2 are SQVTM and ANQGSEA. The CDR3 is 14 residues long. The ends were cut back, 0 bases at V and 2 bases at J, with 8 bases in the middle. The chain uses TRBV29-1 and TRBJ2-1; D gene unclear. The sequence derives from an adult who had recovered from COVID-19. This specimen consisted of peripheral blood, obtained after recovery from COVID-19. CDR3 DNA sequence: TGCAGCGTTGAAGAAATTGACACCTACAATGAGCAGTTCTTC. Translating it yields CSVEEIDTYNEQFF.